The rows below give T cell receptor beta chains drawn from one sample of a study of cytomegalovirus exposure and HLA in healthy donors. Some clones are missing from TCRdb's copy, which holds only in-frame ones; the method was immunoSEQ multiplex PCR. The profile shows approximately 130,000 clones, roughly 85% of them singletons. Sequencing was carried out using PBMCs. The receptors come from a boy younger than 18 in good health and CMV-seronegative. The CDR3 runs from the conserved cysteine through the conserved F or W. D genes are given only for firm matches. Clone size is shown for a subset of rows, as once, few, many or a class of expanded clone.

.,.,TRBV9,TRBJ1-2,TGTGCCAGCAGCGTAGGGGGCAGGGAACACTATGGCTACACCTTC,CASSVGGREHYGYTF
.,TRBD1,TRBV19,TRBJ1-2,TGTGCCAGTAGTATGTTAGGACAGGGCGTCGACGGCTACACCTTC,CASSMLGQGVDGYTF
.,TRBD1,TRBV19,TRBJ2-2,TGTGCCAGTAGTTGGGACAGGGGGCCCGGGGAGCTGTTTTTT,CASSWDRGPGELFF
.,.,TRBV4-1,TRBJ1-2,TGCGCCAGCAGCCTGGGGCAGGAGTTTAACTATGGCTACACCTTC,CASSLGQEFNYGYTF
.,TRBD2,TRBV27,TRBJ2-1,TGTGCCAGCAGTTTATCGGGGGAGGGCTTCAATGAGCAGTTCTTC,CASSLSGEGFNEQFF
.,TRBD2,TRBV7-2,TRBJ2-7,TGTGCCAGCAGCTTCCTTGGGCGGGAGAGCGGCGAGCAGTACTTC,CASSFLGRESGEQYF
.,.,TRBV6-1,TRBJ2-7,TGTGCCAGCTCAGGGGCTCCGAACTCCTACGAGCAGTACTTC,CASSGAPNSYEQYF
.,.,TRBV29-1,TRBJ2-7,TGCAGCGTTGAAGCCTCTTCGGGTCACGGGAGCTCCTACGAGCAGTACTTC,CSVEASSGHGSSYEQYF
.,.,TRBV19,TRBJ2-1,TGTGCCAGTACCAGTTACAATGAGCAGTTCTTC,CASTSYNEQFF
few,.,TRBV27,TRBJ2-5,TGTGCCAGCAGTTCCCTATCTGACGGCCTGGGAGGAGAGACCCAGTACTTC,CASSSLSDGLGGETQYF
.,TRBD2,TRBV4-2,TRBJ2-1,TGTGCCAGCAGCCACCGGCGGACTAGCGGGAACAATGAGCAGTTCTTC,CASSHRRTSGNNEQFF
.,TRBD2,TRBV4-3,TRBJ2-1,TGCGCCAGCAGCCAAGACAGGGGACTAGGGAATGAGCAGTTCTTC,CASSQDRGLGNEQFF
once,.,TRBV25-1,TRBJ2-1,TGTGCCAGCAGTGAGAAGCGGATTTGGTTCTTC,CASSEKRIWFF
.,TRBD2,TRBV7-9,TRBJ2-1,TGTGCCAGCAGCTTAGCGGTAGCGGGTATCTACAATGAGCAGTTCTTC,CASSLAVAGIYNEQFF
.,.,TRBV19,TRBJ1-1,TGTGCCAGTAGTATTGGGGGGGCCCTGAACACTGAAGCTTTCTTT,CASSIGGALNTEAFF
.,.,TRBV6-1,TRBJ1-5,TGTGCCAGCACGAGAGGGAGCAATCAGCCCCAGCATTTT,CASTRGSNQPQHF
.,.,TRBV27,TRBJ2-1,TGTGCCAGCAGTTTAATGGGGGCTGGAGTCAGAAATGAGCAGTTCTTC,CASSLMGAGVRNEQFF
.,.,TRBV4-3,TRBJ2-4,TGCGCCAGCAGCCAAGATCGGGTTGGGCAGGGGCAGTACTTC,CASSQDRVGQGQYF
once,.,TRBV7-2,TRBJ1-5,TGTGCCAGCAGCCCAAATAGCAATCAGCCCCAGCATTTT,CASSPNSNQPQHF
.,.,TRBV2,TRBJ2-1,TGTGCCAGCAGTGAAGGGTACGGTGAGCAGTTCTTC,CASSEGYGEQFF
.,.,TRBV30,TRBJ1-2,TGTGCCTGGGGCGGGGTCGGGACCGCGACATACTATGGCTACACCTTC,CAWGGVGTATYYGYTF
.,TRBD1,TRBV2,TRBJ1-5,TGTGCCAGCAGGGCCGGACAGGTGAATCAGCCCCAGCATTTT,CASRAGQVNQPQHF
few,TRBD1,TRBV6-5,TRBJ2-1,TGTGCCAGCAGTTCCGGGACAGAAAACTCCTACAATGAGCAGTTCTTC,CASSSGTENSYNEQFF
.,.,TRBV28,TRBJ1-2,TGTGCCAGCAGCCCACTTCGCCGACAGGTTCATGGCTACACCTTC,CASSPLRRQVHGYTF
.,TRBD1,TRBV6-1,TRBJ1-1,TGTGCCAGCAGTTTAGGACAGGGCACTGAAGCTTTCTTT,CASSLGQGTEAFF
.,TRBD2,TRBV11-2,TRBJ2-7,TGTGCCAGCAGCTTGGGGCTAGCGGGACCCTACGAGCAGTACTTC,CASSLGLAGPYEQYF
.,.,TRBV7-2,TRBJ2-5,TGTGCCAGCAGCAAGACTAGGGGCCAAGAGACCCAGTACTTC,CASSKTRGQETQYF
.,.,TRBV5-1,TRBJ2-7,TGCGCCAGCAGCTTTAACGGACGGGCAGGGAATGACGAGCAGTACTTC,CASSFNGRAGNDEQYF
.,.,TRBV29-1,TRBJ1-2,TGCAGCGTTGAAGGAGGGAGCGTTAACTATGGCTACACCTTC,CSVEGGSVNYGYTF
.,.,TRBV7-9,TRBJ1-2,TGTGCCAGCAGCTCAGGGGCTAACTATGGCTACACCTTC,CASSSGANYGYTF
.,.,TRBV7-2,TRBJ2-1,TGTGCCAGCAGCTTAGTGGGCACCGACAATGAGCAGTTCTTC,CASSLVGTDNEQFF
.,TRBD1,TRBV19,TRBJ1-2,TGTGCCAGTAGTATCCAGGGGGTCGGGGACTATGGCTACACCTTC,CASSIQGVGDYGYTF
.,.,TRBV15,TRBJ1-5,TGTGCCACCAGCAGAGAACTCAGGCCGGATAGCAATCAGCCCCAGCATTTT,CATSRELRPDSNQPQHF
.,TRBD1,TRBV19,TRBJ2-5,TGTGCCAGTAGTGCCCGGGACAGGGGTGCAGAGACCCAGTACTTC,CASSARDRGAETQYF
.,.,TRBV6-5,TRBJ2-3,TGTGCCAGCAGCATTAAGGCGCCTAGTACAGATACGCAGTATTTT,CASSIKAPSTDTQYF
.,.,TRBV7-8,TRBJ2-3,TGTGCCAGCAGCGTGGAGGGGGCGAGCACAGATACGCAGTATTTT,CASSVEGASTDTQYF
.,TRBD1,TRBV4-3,TRBJ1-5,TGCGCCAGCAGCCAAGATTTAATAGGACAGGACCATCAGCCCCAGCATTTT,CASSQDLIGQDHQPQHF
.,.,TRBV10-1,TRBJ2-5,TGCGCCAGCAGTGAGACACAGGGTTGTGAGACCCAGTACTTC,CASSETQGCETQYF
.,TRBD2,TRBV7-2,TRBJ2-7,TGTGCCAGCAGTAAAAGACTAGCGGGCGACCCCCGGCAGTACTTC,CASSKRLAGDPRQYF
.,TRBD1,TRBV4-1,TRBJ1-2,TGCGCCAGCAGCCAAACCTGGACAGGTCCGGATGAAAATGGCTACACCTTC,CASSQTWTGPDENGYTF
.,TRBD1,TRBV6-1,TRBJ1-2,TGTGCCAGCATCCGGACAGGGAGTGCCTTTGGCTACACCTTC,CASIRTGSAFGYTF
few,.,TRBV4-3,TRBJ1-4,TGCGCCAGCAGCCCCCCTCTCGCAACTAATGAAAAACTGTTTTTT,CASSPPLATNEKLFF
.,TRBD2,TRBV9,TRBJ2-1,TGTGCCAGCAGCGTAACCCCGCTAGCGGAATCCTACAATGAGCAGTTCTTC,CASSVTPLAESYNEQFF
.,.,TRBV7-8,TRBJ1-2,TGTGCCAGCGCAGACCGACTGCACCTTTATGGCTACACCTTC,CASADRLHLYGYTF
.,.,TRBV30,TRBJ1-2,TGTGCCTGGACCGAGGGGGGGTATGGCTACACCTTC,CAWTEGGYGYTF
.,TRBD1,TRBV19,TRBJ2-2,TGTGCCAGTAGTATCCGGACAGGCCTTTACACCGGGGAGCTGTTTTTT,CASSIRTGLYTGELFF
once,TRBD1,TRBV11-2,TRBJ2-7,TGTGCCAGCACCTCCTGGACAGGGGAGGTCCCCTACGAGCAGTACTTC,CASTSWTGEVPYEQYF
.,TRBD2,TRBV5-6,TRBJ2-2,TGTGCCAGCAGCTTTCCGGGACTAGCGGGAGGAGGGTACACCGGGGAGCTGTTTTTT,CASSFPGLAGGGYTGELFF
.,TRBD2,TRBV5-6,TRBJ2-3,TGTGCCAGCAGCGCGGGGGGCACAGATACGCAGTATTTT,CASSAGGTDTQYF